This T cell receptor (beta chain) derives from a study of blood T cell repertoires in COVID-19. As for the study in general: Some COVID-19 samples were acute and others convalescent; all came from the United States, Italy and Spain.

V was shortened by 0 bases and J by 5 bases, with 13 bases between the two germline ends. From germline, CDR1 is SGHAT and CDR2 FQNNGV. The CDR3 is 15 amino acids. Study processing details: Amplification with reference gene primers provided the estimates of nucleated cell counts. Profiling relied on immunoSEQ multiplex PCR, and the TCRdb table lists in-frame clones only, not all of them. V, J and clone size are those of that table, while D and trimming were read from the DNA. This sample yields about 97,000 clones, of which around 73% are seen a single time; approximately 9.9% belongs to the top ten.

The sample was peripheral blood. The rearrangement links TRBV11-2 to TRBJ1-2, with D tentatively TRBD1 (5 bases). This receptor was identified in a man in his 60s with active or convalescent COVID-19. CDR3 sequence (DNA): TGTGCCAGCAGCTTAGAGGCCCGGGACTTTTATGGCTACACCTTC. Translating gives CASSLEARDFYGYTF.